This entry lists 19 T cell receptor beta chains sequenced from one sample in a study of cytomegalovirus exposure and HLA in healthy donors. Researchers ran the PCR with 60 Vbeta and 13 Jbeta primers. Using immunoSEQ multiplex PCR, the repertoire was profiled, and TCRdb retains in-frame clones only, with some absent. The sample has 200,000 to 250,000 clones, about 80% seen once. Sequenced input: PBMCs. The receptors derive from a young man in good health and CMV-seronegative.

Written as DNA, the CDR3 is TGTGCCAGCAGCCAGGGACAGGATTTCATGAACACTGAAGCTTTCTTT. Amino acids: CASSQGQDFMNTEAFF. The rearrangement uses TRBV28 and TRBJ1-1; 8 nucleotides line up with TRBD1. V lost 6 bases and J lost 0; bases outside the gene matches: 9. CDR1 and CDR2 (germline): MDHEN, SYDVKM. The CDR3 length is 16 residues.

The chain uses TRBV18 and TRBJ2-1; D may be TRBD1 (5 bases). The germline gives CDR1 KGHSH, CDR2 LQKENI. Trimming took 2 bases from V and 10 from J, leaving 9 bases between them. The CDR3 is made up of 12 amino acids. CDR3 residues: CASSPRGREQFF. The CDR3 region has the DNA TGTGCCAGCTCACCAAGGGGTAGGGAGCAGTTCTTC.

The chain joins TRBV5-1 to TRBJ2-1; D gene ambiguous. CDR3 length: 11 amino acids. V lost 0 bases to trimming and J lost 9 bases, with 4 bases between them. Germline V gene data show CDR1 as SGHRS and CDR2 as YFSETQ. CDR3 protein: CASSLGAEQFF. In nucleotides, the CDR3 is TGCGCCAGCAGCTTGGGCGCTGAGCAGTTCTTC.

The chain uses TRBV10-1 and TRBJ2-7; D may be TRBD2 (6 bases). V lost 8 bases, J lost 3 bases, and 17 bases lay in between. Per germline, CDR1 WNHNN and CDR2 SYGVQD (reference sequence). The CDR3 loop spans 14 amino acids. CDR3 in DNA: TGCGCCAGCCTTCGAGCGGGTGGGGGCTACGAGCAGTACTTC. This encodes CASLRAGGGYEQYF.

The chain links TRBV11-1 to TRBJ2-5, with D uncertain. Germline CDR1 SGHAT, CDR2 FQDESV (reference sequence). V was shortened by 4 bases and J by 1 base, with 10 bases between the two germline ends. The CDR3 totals 14 residues. The CDR3 reads CASSSRQGQETQYF. The CDR3 DNA sequence: TGTGCCAGCAGCTCCAGACAAGGCCAAGAGACCCAGTACTTC.

V gene TRBV5-1 combines with J gene TRBJ2-5; perhaps TRBD1 as D (6 bases). CDR3 length: 18 residues. The V end was cut by 0 bases, the J end by 3 bases, with 21 bases between. Per germline, CDR1 SGHRS and CDR2 YFSETQ. The CDR3 sequence is CASSLARTANKLEETQYF. In nucleotides, the CDR3 is TGCGCCAGCAGCTTGGCGCGGACAGCGAACAAACTAGAAGAGACCCAGTACTTC.

This chain joins TRBV25-1 and TRBJ2-1; possibly TRBD2 for D (6 bases). CDR3 length: 13 residues. V lost 4 bases to trimming and J lost 7 bases, with 11 bases between them. The germline CDR1 and CDR2 sequences are MGHDK and SYGVNS. This CDR3 is CASSVVRGNEQFF. DNA for the CDR3: TGTGCCAGCAGTGTGGTACGGGGGAATGAGCAGTTCTTC.

The chain uses TRBV5-8 and TRBJ2-7; 7 nucleotides match TRBD1. The CDR3 sequence is 14 residues long. Germline loops: CDR1 SGHTS, CDR2 YDEGEE. The trim removed 0 bases at V and 3 bases at J, leaving 3 bases unmatched. This chain's CDR3 is CASSLEPGGYEQYF. CDR3 bases: TGTGCCAGCAGCTTGGAGCCAGGGGGCTACGAGCAGTACTTC.

This clone was seen only a few times. The CDR3 spells CASSALGGGSFNYNEQFF. In DNA form, the CDR3 reads TGTGCCAGCAGCGCGTTAGGGGGTGGGAGTTTTAACTACAATGAGCAGTTCTTC. This sequence joins TRBV9 and TRBJ2-1, with D perhaps matching TRBD1 (6 bases). V was pared by 3 bases and J by 3 bases, with 22 bases between. Germline V gene sequence: CDR1 SGDLS, CDR2 YYNGEE. This CDR3 region has 18 residues.

The CDR3 DNA follows: TGTGCCAGCACCCCTCTGAACACTGAAGCTTTCTTT. Translation: CASTPLNTEAFF. The chain recombines TRBV9 with TRBJ1-1; D is undetermined. The germline V gene has CDR1 SGDLS and CDR2 YYNGEE. The V end was cut by 6 bases, the J end by 0 bases, with 6 bases between. The CDR3 covers 12 residues.

The chain uses TRBV7-2 and TRBJ2-7, with 9 bases identical to TRBD2. There are 14 residues in the CDR3. Germline CDR1 reads SGHTA; CDR2 reads FQGNSA. Germline trimming cut 1 base from V and 7 bases from J; bases unmatched to any gene: 5. DNA for the CDR3: TGTGCCAGCAGCTTAGTAGCGGGAGTTCGTGAGCAGTACTTC. Translated: CASSLVAGVREQYF.

This clone was detected once. The chain links TRBV9 to TRBJ2-7; D is possibly TRBD1 (6 bases). CDR3 length: 15 amino acids. Germline V gene sequence: CDR1 SGDLS, CDR2 YYNGEE. V was shortened by 4 bases and J by 3 bases, with 17 bases between the two germline ends. In DNA form, the CDR3 reads TGTGCCAGCAGCCCTTCATTGGACAGAGACTACGAGCAGTACTTC. Translation: CASSPSLDRDYEQYF. Complete variable domain (other parts from reference TRBV9 and TRBJ2-7): DSGVTQTPKHLITATGQRVTLRCSPRSGDLSVYWYQQSLDQGLQFLIQYYNGEERAKGNILERFSAQQFPDLHSELNLSSLELGDSALYFCASSPSLDRDYEQYFGPGTRLTVT.

V is TRBV14 and J is TRBJ2-2; 7 nucleotides align to TRBD1. Germline CDR1 is SGHDN and CDR2 is FVKESK. This CDR3 comprises 17 residues. Trimming took 2 bases from V and 3 from J; bases not matched to a gene: 9. This chain's CDR3 is CASSQPFRDSYTGELFF. CDR3 sequence (DNA): TGTGCCAGCAGCCAACCCTTTAGGGACAGCTACACCGGGGAGCTGTTTTTT.

This chain joins TRBV6-5 and TRBJ2-1; the match to TRBD1 covers 8 bases. This CDR3 spans 13 amino acids. The V and J ends lost 7 bases and 9 bases, in that order; junction bases with no gene match: 8. The germline V gene has CDR1 MNHEY and CDR2 SVGAGI. The CDR3: CASTVPGGVEQFF. The CDR3 DNA reads TGTGCCAGCACCGTTCCAGGGGGCGTTGAGCAGTTCTTC.

The chain has TRBV27 and TRBJ2-1, with TRBD2 matching 12 bases. This CDR3 is built from 19 residues. Trimming removed 4 bases from V and 7 bases from J; junction bases left unmatched: 17. Germline CDR1 is MNHEY and CDR2 is SMNVEV (reference sequence). The chain's CDR3 is CASSSAPNRLAGVGNEQFF. The CDR3, as DNA: TGTGCCAGCAGTTCTGCCCCCAATAGACTAGCGGGAGTGGGGAATGAGCAGTTCTTC.

The chain recombines TRBV2 with TRBJ1-3, with D maybe TRBD1 (6 bases). CDR3 length: 16 amino acids. Trimming pared 6 bases from V and 0 bases from J, leaving 15 bases between. In germline, CDR1 is SNHLY, CDR2 FYNNEI. The CDR3 reads CASRGAGASSGNTIYF. For the CDR3, the DNA is TGTGCCAGCAGGGGGGCCGGGGCCTCCTCTGGAAACACCATATATTTT.

The chain links TRBV29-1 to TRBJ2-7; possibly TRBD1 for D (5 bases). The CDR3 runs to 15 residues. Germline V gives CDR1 SQVTM, CDR2 ANQGSEA. Trimming left V 2 bases short and J 2 bases short, with 16 bases between. CDR3: CSVESGIGAPYEQYF. Written as DNA, the CDR3 is TGCAGCGTTGAAAGTGGTATTGGGGCCCCCTACGAGCAGTACTTC.

The rearrangement uses TRBV29-1 and TRBJ2-3; D is perhaps TRBD1 (5 bases). Germline V gene lookup returns CDR1 SQVTM and CDR2 ANQGSEA. V lost 6 bases, J lost 2 bases, and 12 bases lay in between. This CDR3 contains 13 residues. This chain's CDR3 is CSVGQGTTDTQYF. The CDR3 region has the DNA TGCAGCGTAGGGCAGGGAACCACAGATACGCAGTATTTT.

V gene TRBV27 combines with J gene TRBJ2-6, with 10 positions matching TRBD1. CDR3 length: 17 amino acids. From germline, CDR1 is MNHEY and CDR2 SMNVEV (reference sequence). V lost 4 bases, J lost 3 bases, and 6 bases stayed unmatched. CDR3 sequence: CASSSGTGAIGANVLTF. The CDR3 DNA follows: TGTGCCAGCAGTTCCGGGACAGGGGCTATTGGGGCCAACGTCCTGACTTTC. Full variable domain (missing parts from reference TRBV27 and TRBJ2-6): EAQVTQNPRYLITVTGKKLTVTCSQNMNHEYMSWYRQDPGLGLRQIYYSMNVEVTDKGDVPEGYKVSRKEKRNFPLILESPSPNQTSLYFCASSSGTGAIGANVLTFGAGSRLTVL.